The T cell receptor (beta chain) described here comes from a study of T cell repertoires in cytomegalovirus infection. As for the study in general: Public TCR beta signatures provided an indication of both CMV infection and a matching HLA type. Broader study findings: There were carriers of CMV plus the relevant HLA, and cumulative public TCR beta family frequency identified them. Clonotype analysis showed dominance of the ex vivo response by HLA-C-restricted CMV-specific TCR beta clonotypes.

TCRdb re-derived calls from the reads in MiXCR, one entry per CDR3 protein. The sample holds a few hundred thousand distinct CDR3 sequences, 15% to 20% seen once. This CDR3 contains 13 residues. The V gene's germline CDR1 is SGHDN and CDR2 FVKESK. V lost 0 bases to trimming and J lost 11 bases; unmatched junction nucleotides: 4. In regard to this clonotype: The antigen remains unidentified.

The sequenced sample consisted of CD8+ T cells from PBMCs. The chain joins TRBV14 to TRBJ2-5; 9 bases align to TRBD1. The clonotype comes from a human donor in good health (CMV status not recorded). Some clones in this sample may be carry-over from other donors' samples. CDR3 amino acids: CASSQDTDRGQYF. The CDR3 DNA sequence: TGTGCCAGCAGCCAAGACACTGACAGGGGGCAGTACTTC. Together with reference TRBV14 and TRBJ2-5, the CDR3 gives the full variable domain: EAGVTQFPSHSVIEKGQTVTLRCDPISGHDNLYWYRRVMGKEIKFLLHFVKESKQDESGMPNNRFLAERTGGTYSTLKVQPAELEDSGVYFCASSQDTDRGQYFGPGTRLLVL.